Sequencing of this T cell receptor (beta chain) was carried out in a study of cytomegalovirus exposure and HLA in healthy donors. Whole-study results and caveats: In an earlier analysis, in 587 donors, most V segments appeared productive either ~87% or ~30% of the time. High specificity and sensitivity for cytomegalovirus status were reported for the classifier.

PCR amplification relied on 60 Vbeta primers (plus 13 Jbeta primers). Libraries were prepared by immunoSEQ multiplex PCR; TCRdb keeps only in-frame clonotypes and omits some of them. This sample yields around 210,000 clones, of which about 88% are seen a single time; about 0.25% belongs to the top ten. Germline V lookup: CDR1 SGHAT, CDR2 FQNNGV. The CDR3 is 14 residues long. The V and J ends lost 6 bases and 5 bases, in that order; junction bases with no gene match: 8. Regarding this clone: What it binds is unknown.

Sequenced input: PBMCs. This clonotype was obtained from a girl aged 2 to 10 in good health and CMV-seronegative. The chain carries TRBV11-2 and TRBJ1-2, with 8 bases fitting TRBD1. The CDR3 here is CASRSDREGYGYTF. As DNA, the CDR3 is TGTGCCAGCAGGTCGGACAGGGAGGGATATGGCTACACCTTC.